A selection of T cell receptor beta chains follows, all from one sample in a study of T cell clonotyping in hematopoietic cell transplantation. TCRdb's table, derived via immunoSEQ multiplex PCR, lists solely in-frame clones and lacks some. The repertoire holds some 40,000 clones, with around 95% as singletons. The sequenced sample was peripheral blood mononuclear cells. All receptors derive from a man aged 25 to 40 in good health. Some clones in this sample may be carry-over from other donors' samples. CDR3s include the opening cysteine and the closing phenylalanine or tryptophan. Each record gives: CDR3 protein, CDR3 DNA, V gene, clone size, D gene, J gene. A D gene is named only where the DNA matches it firmly. Clone size, where shown, is once, few, many, or a class for clones that have expanded.

CASSGKETQYF | TGTGCCAGCAGTGGCAAAGAGACCCAGTACTTC | TRBV2 | NA | NA | TRBJ2-5
CASSYPRDRGRPYNEQFF | TGTGCCAGCAGTTACCCCCGGGACAGGGGAAGACCCTACAATGAGCAGTTCTTC | TRBV28 | NA | TRBD1 | TRBJ2-1
CAIPLVGQGAFYGYTF | TGTGCCATCCCCCTCGTTGGGCAGGGGGCCTTCTATGGCTACACCTTC | TRBV10-3 | NA | TRBD1 | TRBJ1-2
CASSLEDLAGGEQYF | TGTGCCAGCAGCTTGGAGGACCTAGCGGGAGGGGAGCAGTACTTC | TRBV5-4 | NA | TRBD2 | TRBJ2-7
CASRGVDNEQFF | TGTGCCAGTCGGGGGGTTGACAATGAGCAGTTCTTC | TRBV10-3 | NA | TRBD2 | TRBJ2-1
CASSQGVQVTGELFF | TGTGCCAGCAGCCAGGGGGTCCAGGTGACCGGGGAGCTGTTTTTT | TRBV5-6 | NA | TRBD1 | TRBJ2-2
CASTRWGPFYSNQPQHF | TGTGCCAGCACCCGGTGGGGGCCCTTCTATAGCAATCAGCCCCAGCATTTT | TRBV5-6 | NA | NA | TRBJ1-5
CASSFRGGETQYF | TGTGCCAGCAGCTTTCGGGGGGGAGAGACCCAGTACTTC | TRBV7-7 | NA | TRBD2 | TRBJ2-5
CASSARTGGMNTEAFF | TGCGCCAGCAGCGCACGGACAGGAGGTATGAACACTGAAGCTTTCTTT | TRBV5-1 | NA | TRBD1 | TRBJ1-1
CASSQGRGGRTDTQYF | TGCGCCAGCAGCCAAGGTCGCGGGGGGAGGACAGATACGCAGTATTTT | TRBV4-3 | few | TRBD2 | TRBJ2-3
CASSYLFGQGEQPQHF | TGTGCCAGCAGTTACTTGTTCGGACAGGGTGAGCAGCCCCAGCATTTT | TRBV6-6 | NA | TRBD1 | TRBJ1-5
CASSVKWRLYNEQFF | TGTGCCAGCAGCGTAAAATGGAGACTGTACAATGAGCAGTTCTTC | TRBV11-3 | NA | NA | TRBJ2-1
CASSFGGNTGELFF | TGCGCCAGCAGCTTCGGGGGAAACACCGGGGAGCTGTTTTTT | TRBV5-1 | NA | NA | TRBJ2-2
CASSLEEVDTQYF | TGTGCCAGCAGCTTGGAGGAGGTAGATACGCAGTATTTT | TRBV5-6 | NA | NA | TRBJ2-3
CASSPSPLVYGYTF | TGTGCCAGTAGTCCGTCTCCGCTTGTGTATGGCTACACCTTC | TRBV19 | once | NA | TRBJ1-2
CASSQGVRVVQSGYTF | TGCGCCAGCAGCCAGGGGGTGAGGGTAGTTCAGTCTGGCTACACCTTC | TRBV4-3 | once | NA | TRBJ1-2
CAWSHGYEGQPQHF | TGTGCCTGGAGTCACGGATACGAGGGGCAGCCCCAGCATTTT | TRBV30 | once | NA | TRBJ1-5
CAISADPSEPNTGELFF | TGTGCCATCAGTGCGGATCCTTCAGAGCCGAACACCGGGGAGCTGTTTTTT | TRBV10-3 | NA | NA | TRBJ2-2
CASSQGGGNTGELFF | TGCGCCAGCAGCCAAGGGGGTGGGAACACCGGGGAGCTGTTTTTT | TRBV4-1 | once | NA | TRBJ2-2